A selection of T cell receptor beta chains follows, all from one sample in a study of early T cells in non-severe SARS-CoV-2 infection. TCRdb reprocessed the 5' RACE reads with MiXCR, giving one entry per CDR3 protein. Of tens of thousands of distinct CDR3 sequences listed, roughly 12% are singletons. Sequenced input: whole blood. The receptors derive from an adult who was a healthcare worker with PCR-confirmed SARS-CoV-2 infection or an uninfected control (not recorded which). The CDR3 runs from the conserved cysteine through the conserved F or W. A D gene is named only where the DNA matches it firmly. Clone size is stated in some rows and not others, as once, few, many or a class when expanded.

v_call: TRBV20-1; clone_size: -; j_call: TRBJ2-7; d_call: -; cdr3_nt: TGCAGTGCTAGCAGAGGGGCCTACGAGCAGTACTTC; cdr3_aa: CSASRGAYEQYF
v_call: TRBV12-3/TRBV12-4; clone_size: -; j_call: TRBJ2-3; d_call: -; cdr3_nt: TGTGCCAGCAGCCGGAGCCTGACGGCGGGGAGCACAGATACGCAGTATTTT; cdr3_aa: CASSRSLTAGSTDTQYF
v_call: TRBV21-1; clone_size: -; j_call: TRBJ2-2; d_call: -; cdr3_nt: TGTGCCAGCAGCAAAGCGTGGGGCAGGGTAGTAACTACAGCGAACACCGGGGAGCTGTTTTTT; cdr3_aa: CASSKAWGRVVTTANTGELFF
v_call: TRBV29-1; clone_size: -; j_call: TRBJ2-5; d_call: -; cdr3_nt: TGCAGCGTTACAGGGATCAGTGAGACCCAGTACTTC; cdr3_aa: CSVTGISETQYF
v_call: TRBV6-1; clone_size: -; j_call: TRBJ2-1; d_call: TRBD2; cdr3_nt: TGTGCCAGCAGTGAAAGGGAGGCGGGAGTGGATGAGCAGTTCTTC; cdr3_aa: CASSEREAGVDEQFF
v_call: TRBV20-1; clone_size: few; j_call: TRBJ2-7; d_call: -; cdr3_nt: TGCAGTGCTAGAGAGTCCGGCTGGGTTGGCGAGCAGTACTTC; cdr3_aa: CSARESGWVGEQYF
v_call: TRBV5-6; clone_size: -; j_call: TRBJ2-3; d_call: TRBD2; cdr3_nt: TGTGCCAGCAGCATAGGACTAGCGGGAGCCGGAGATACGCAGTATTTT; cdr3_aa: CASSIGLAGAGDTQYF
v_call: TRBV2; clone_size: -; j_call: TRBJ2-1; d_call: -; cdr3_nt: TGTGCCAGCGAATTGGGAACCTACAATGAGCAGTTCTTC; cdr3_aa: CASELGTYNEQFF
v_call: TRBV7-9; clone_size: -; j_call: TRBJ2-7; d_call: TRBD2; cdr3_nt: TGTGCCAGCAGCTCCACTAGCGGCATCTCCTACGAGCAGTACTTC; cdr3_aa: CASSSTSGISYEQYF
v_call: TRBV29-1; clone_size: -; j_call: TRBJ1-1; d_call: -; cdr3_nt: TGCAGCGTTGAATGGGGGCAGGGGACTGAAGCTTTCTTT; cdr3_aa: CSVEWGQGTEAFF
v_call: TRBV12-3/TRBV12-4; clone_size: few; j_call: TRBJ2-1; d_call: -; cdr3_nt: TGTGCCAGCAGTTCCCGCGGCTCCTACAATGAGCAGTTCTTC; cdr3_aa: CASSSRGSYNEQFF
v_call: TRBV15; clone_size: many; j_call: TRBJ1-1; d_call: -; cdr3_nt: TGTGCCACCAGCAGAGATACATCCGCAGGCAGTGGGAGGAACACTGAAGCTTTCTTT; cdr3_aa: CATSRDTSAGSGRNTEAFF
v_call: TRBV24-1; clone_size: many; j_call: TRBJ2-1; d_call: -; cdr3_nt: TGTGCCACCAGTGATTTTCCCACTTCGGTTGAGCAGTTCTTC; cdr3_aa: CATSDFPTSVEQFF
v_call: TRBV27; clone_size: -; j_call: TRBJ2-1; d_call: -; cdr3_nt: TGTGCCAGCAGTACGCTGGAGAGCCCCCATGAGCAGTTCTTC; cdr3_aa: CASSTLESPHEQFF
v_call: TRBV9; clone_size: -; j_call: TRBJ1-4; d_call: -; cdr3_nt: TGTGCCAGCAGTGCCCGGGAGGGCGGCGAAAAACTGTTTTTT; cdr3_aa: CASSAREGGEKLFF
v_call: TRBV7-7; clone_size: -; j_call: TRBJ2-1; d_call: TRBD2; cdr3_nt: TGTGCCAGCAGCTCCGGGACTAGCGGGGTTAATGAGCAGTTCTTC; cdr3_aa: CASSSGTSGVNEQFF
v_call: TRBV12-3/TRBV12-4; clone_size: -; j_call: TRBJ2-2; d_call: TRBD2; cdr3_nt: TGTGCCAGCACGACCCGGGGGGTGAACACCGGGGAGCTGTTTTTT; cdr3_aa: CASTTRGVNTGELFF
v_call: TRBV18; clone_size: few; j_call: TRBJ1-1; d_call: -; cdr3_nt: TGTGCCAGCTCACCTTCGAATGAGCCAGGGAGCACTGAAGCTTTCTTT; cdr3_aa: CASSPSNEPGSTEAFF
v_call: TRBV18; clone_size: few; j_call: TRBJ1-6; d_call: TRBD1; cdr3_nt: TGTGCCAGCTCACAATCGGGACAGGGAGGCTCACCCCTCCACTTT; cdr3_aa: CASSQSGQGGSPLHF
v_call: TRBV24-1; clone_size: -; j_call: TRBJ2-1; d_call: TRBD2; cdr3_nt: TGTGCCACCAGTGAGGGGACTAGCGGGAGGAATGAGCAGTTCTTC; cdr3_aa: CATSEGTSGRNEQFF
v_call: TRBV11-2; clone_size: many; j_call: TRBJ2-7; d_call: TRBD1; cdr3_nt: TGTGCCAGCAGCTACGTCGGGACAGGGGGTTCCTACGAGCAGTACTTC; cdr3_aa: CASSYVGTGGSYEQYF
v_call: TRBV20-1; clone_size: few; j_call: TRBJ1-5; d_call: TRBD1; cdr3_nt: TGCAGTGCTCGATTTAGGGGGCAGGTTCAGCCCCAGCATTTT; cdr3_aa: CSARFRGQVQPQHF
v_call: TRBV11-2; clone_size: few; j_call: TRBJ2-5; d_call: -; cdr3_nt: TGTGCCAGCGGGACCCAAGAGACCCAGTACTTC; cdr3_aa: CASGTQETQYF
v_call: TRBV29-1; clone_size: -; j_call: TRBJ1-4; d_call: TRBD1; cdr3_nt: TGCAGCGTCCCGGACAGGGGTGATGAAAAACTGTTTTTT; cdr3_aa: CSVPDRGDEKLFF
v_call: TRBV5-1; clone_size: few; j_call: TRBJ1-5; d_call: TRBD1; cdr3_nt: TGCGCCAGCAGCCCAGGGGGGGATAGACAGCCCCAGCATTTT; cdr3_aa: CASSPGGDRQPQHF
v_call: TRBV11-2; clone_size: -; j_call: TRBJ2-1; d_call: -; cdr3_nt: TGTGCCAGCAGCTCGGACAGTCGAGACCATGAGCAGTTCTTC; cdr3_aa: CASSSDSRDHEQFF
v_call: TRBV2; clone_size: -; j_call: TRBJ2-5; d_call: -; cdr3_nt: TGTGCCAGCAGGCCACAGGGTGCGATTGAGACCCAGTACTTC; cdr3_aa: CASRPQGAIETQYF
v_call: TRBV7-2; clone_size: -; j_call: TRBJ1-1; d_call: -; cdr3_nt: TGTGCCAGCAGCTTCCGCGCTGACACTGAAGCTTTCTTT; cdr3_aa: CASSFRADTEAFF
v_call: TRBV20-1; clone_size: -; j_call: TRBJ2-7; d_call: -; cdr3_nt: TGCAGTGCCGCCAGGGGCACAAATTACCTCTACGAGCAGTACTTC; cdr3_aa: CSAARGTNYLYEQYF
v_call: TRBV9; clone_size: -; j_call: TRBJ2-7; d_call: TRBD2; cdr3_nt: TGTGCCAGCAGCGAACTAGCGGGGCCCTACGAGCAGTACTTC; cdr3_aa: CASSELAGPYEQYF
v_call: TRBV27; clone_size: -; j_call: TRBJ2-1; d_call: -; cdr3_nt: TGTGCCAGCAGTTTCGAGGCAGCGGTTTACAATGAGCAGTTCTTC; cdr3_aa: CASSFEAAVYNEQFF
v_call: TRBV20-1; clone_size: -; j_call: TRBJ1-5; d_call: -; cdr3_nt: TGCAGTGCTAGAAAAGGTCAGCTCATTGTGGAGCCCCAGCATTTT; cdr3_aa: CSARKGQLIVEPQHF
v_call: TRBV9; clone_size: -; j_call: TRBJ1-1; d_call: -; cdr3_nt: TGTGCCAGCAGCGTAGAAGGGTGGGGGAACACTGAAGCTTTCTTT; cdr3_aa: CASSVEGWGNTEAFF
v_call: TRBV20-1; clone_size: many; j_call: TRBJ2-1; d_call: -; cdr3_nt: TGCAGTGCTAGAGATGTCGTTCGAGAGCGGGCTGGGAGCTCCTACAATGAGCAGTTCTTC; cdr3_aa: CSARDVVRERAGSSYNEQFF
v_call: TRBV7-9; clone_size: many; j_call: TRBJ1-1; d_call: -; cdr3_nt: TGTGCCAGCAGCCGTGGAGACACTGAAGCTTTCTTT; cdr3_aa: CASSRGDTEAFF
v_call: TRBV28; clone_size: many; j_call: TRBJ2-4; d_call: -; cdr3_nt: TGTGCCAGCAGAGTCGGAGGAGCCAAAAACATTCAGTACTTC; cdr3_aa: CASRVGGAKNIQYF
v_call: TRBV18; clone_size: -; j_call: TRBJ1-6; d_call: TRBD1; cdr3_nt: TGTGCCAGCTCACCCGGGGACAGGGGGCTTAATTCACCCCTCCACTTT; cdr3_aa: CASSPGDRGLNSPLHF
v_call: TRBV28; clone_size: few; j_call: TRBJ2-7; d_call: -; cdr3_nt: TGTGCCAGCAGTTTATACGAGCAGTACTTC; cdr3_aa: CASSLYEQYF
v_call: TRBV5-5; clone_size: many; j_call: TRBJ2-7; d_call: -; cdr3_nt: TGTGCCAGCAGCCCCGATACGGCTCTCTACGAGCAGTACTTC; cdr3_aa: CASSPDTALYEQYF
v_call: TRBV27; clone_size: -; j_call: TRBJ2-7; d_call: TRBD2; cdr3_nt: TGTGCCAGCAGTTACCGAGCGGGGGGAACCTACGAGCAGTACTTC; cdr3_aa: CASSYRAGGTYEQYF
v_call: TRBV28; clone_size: -; j_call: TRBJ1-4; d_call: -; cdr3_nt: TGTGCCAGCAGTTCCCAGTGGGTATTACTGTTTTTT; cdr3_aa: CASSSQWVLLFF
v_call: TRBV24-1; clone_size: many; j_call: TRBJ2-3; d_call: TRBD2; cdr3_nt: TGTGCCACCAGTAAAATGGGGACTATTGGGTTTAATACGCAGTATTTT; cdr3_aa: CATSKMGTIGFNTQYF
v_call: TRBV7-2; clone_size: -; j_call: TRBJ2-4; d_call: TRBD2; cdr3_nt: TGTGCCAGCAGCTGGCGCTTAGCGGGGGGCAAAAACATTCAGTACTTC; cdr3_aa: CASSWRLAGGKNIQYF
v_call: TRBV5-1; clone_size: -; j_call: TRBJ2-1; d_call: TRBD1; cdr3_nt: TGCGCCAGCAGCTTGCCAACAGGGGTAGGCCTAGGCAATGAGCAGTTCTTC; cdr3_aa: CASSLPTGVGLGNEQFF
v_call: TRBV29-1; clone_size: few; j_call: TRBJ2-3; d_call: -; cdr3_nt: TGCAGCGTTGAAGAGGGGACGCAGTATTTT; cdr3_aa: CSVEEGTQYF
v_call: TRBV28; clone_size: -; j_call: TRBJ2-7; d_call: -; cdr3_nt: TGTGCCAGCAGCCACGGGACGACCTACGAGCAGTACTTC; cdr3_aa: CASSHGTTYEQYF
v_call: TRBV24-1; clone_size: many; j_call: TRBJ1-3; d_call: -; cdr3_nt: TGTGCCACCAGTGATTCGAGGAGCTCTGGAAACACCATATATTTT; cdr3_aa: CATSDSRSSGNTIYF
v_call: TRBV18; clone_size: many; j_call: TRBJ2-6; d_call: TRBD1; cdr3_nt: TGTGCCAGCTCACAACAGGGGGCGAGCGGCGTCCTGACTTTC; cdr3_aa: CASSQQGASGVLTF